This T cell receptor (beta chain) derives from a study of breast tumors, draining lymph nodes, adjacent tissues. Broader study findings: Luminal-like breast cancer showed significantly higher tumor–nontumor repertoire similarity than basal-like. Data only fit, rather than demonstrated, lymph node origin of most tumor T cells. Findings are consistent with lymph node origin and intratumoral expansion of most tumor T cells. Tumor repertoires ranked between lymph nodes and nontumor tissue in diversity, with V and J gene preferences.

TCRdb processed the multiplex PCR reads anew with MiXCR; each CDR3 protein has one entry. Of 150,000 to 200,000 distinct CDR3 sequences in the sample, roughly a third were seen once. The CDR3 extends over 13 amino acids. V shed 0 bases and J shed 8 bases, with 11 bases lying between them. The germline CDR1 and CDR2 sequences are DFQATT and SNEGSKA (reference sequence). Breast cancer patients provided tissue from their axillary draining lymph nodes. This clonotype was seen only a few times. Antigen specificity is unknown. The specimen sequenced was axillary lymph node tissue. This TCR derives from a female donor with breast cancer. Some clones in this sample may be carry-over from other donors' samples. The chain carries TRBV20-1 and TRBJ1-3; D gene ambiguous. The CDR3 DNA reads TGCAGTGCTAGAGATCCCTCGTGGGACACCATATATTTT. It yields the protein CSARDPSWDTIYF.